This T cell receptor beta chain was sequenced for a study of T cells in Graves' hyperthyroidism and ophthalmopathy. Study-wide results and limits: Most thyroid clonotypes that were expanded above 0.001 also turned up in blood.

CDR3 size: 17 residues. The junction had 14 bases not matched to a gene; V was cut back by 2 bases and J by 6 bases. Germline values: CDR1 SGHRS, CDR2 YFSETQ. Comments on this clonotype: Its target is not known.

RNA transcripts gave rise to amplified TCR beta CDR3 regions. First-round RT-PCR of the TCR CDR3 relied on the HTBI primer set. TCRdb re-called the multiplex PCR reads with MiXCR, one entry per CDR3 protein. Of hundreds of thousands of distinct CDR3 sequences listed, about 20% are singletons. This chain uses TRBV5-1 with TRBJ2-1, with 7 bases fitting TRBD1. This receptor was taken from a man aged 25-45 years with Graves' ophthalmopathy. The sample taken for sequencing was blood. DNA for the CDR3: TGCGCCAGCAGCTTTGGGCCGGACAGGCCTTCAAGCAATGAGCAGTTCTTC. Its protein is CASSFGPDRPSSNEQFF.